The T cell receptor (beta chain) described here comes from a study of blood T cell repertoires in COVID-19. Study-wide background: The origin of the acute and convalescent COVID-19 samples was the United States, Italy and Spain. PBMCs, B-cell-depleted T cells, or T cells were the source of the cDNA or gDNA that made up the material.

CDR3 length: 14 amino acids. Trimming at V came to 6 bases and at J to 4 bases, leaving 5 bases not matched to a gene. Looked up from germline, CDR1 is MGHDK and CDR2 is SYGVNS. Original methodology: The assay estimated nucleated cells by amplifying reference gene primers. This table comes from immunoSEQ multiplex PCR, and its TCRdb copy is limited to in-frame clones, with some not included. V, J and clone size are those of that table, while D and trimming were read from the DNA. The table lists about 140,000 clones, 87% of them singletons, with 8% to 9% in the top ten. The genes are TRBV25-1 and TRBJ1-5, with 8 bases aligning to TRBD1. Sequencing was performed on peripheral blood. This TCR was recovered from a woman between 50 and 59 years old with active or convalescent COVID-19. The CDR3 here is CASSGTGVNQPQHF. In DNA form, the CDR3 reads TGTGCCAGCAGCGGGACAGGCGTTAATCAGCCCCAGCATTTT.